Listed below are T cell receptor beta chains from one sample, sequenced in a study of identical twins. MiXCR, run by TCRdb on the 5' RACE reads, gives a single entry per CDR3 protein. The table shows fewer than 800,000 distinct CDR3 sequences, with around 7.4% occurring only once. This same sample was also part of a study on yellow fever vaccine responses in identical twins.

Specimen: PBMCs. These receptors came from a woman under 30 in good health. The CDR3 runs from the conserved cysteine through the conserved F or W. Fields, in order: J gene, V gene, CDR3 protein.

j_gene: TRBJ2-1; v_gene: TRBV27; CDR3aa: CASSLRRLAGGGTSVYNEQFF
j_gene: TRBJ2-7; v_gene: TRBV2; CDR3aa: CASSDPGTKGVYEQYF
j_gene: TRBJ2-7; v_gene: TRBV5-1; CDR3aa: CASSLAPSAGYEQYF
j_gene: TRBJ2-2; v_gene: TRBV3-1; CDR3aa: CASSPLGSVGELFF
j_gene: TRBJ2-3; v_gene: TRBV7-9; CDR3aa: CASSLQPSGRTDTQYF
j_gene: TRBJ1-5; v_gene: TRBV2; CDR3aa: CASSFAGPRSNQPQHF
j_gene: TRBJ2-1; v_gene: TRBV19; CDR3aa: CASSTVTDEQFF
j_gene: TRBJ2-4; v_gene: TRBV12-3/TRBV12-4; CDR3aa: CASSQQGGITNIQYF
j_gene: TRBJ2-1; v_gene: TRBV7-8; CDR3aa: CASRLGAAGGYNEQFF
j_gene: TRBJ2-1; v_gene: TRBV4-1; CDR3aa: CASSHLQGNWYNEQFF
j_gene: TRBJ2-3; v_gene: TRBV11-2; CDR3aa: CASSYLSTPSTDTQYF
j_gene: TRBJ2-1; v_gene: TRBV10-3; CDR3aa: CAIGGTAEGNEQFF
j_gene: TRBJ1-1; v_gene: TRBV3-1; CDR3aa: CASSPGTRINTEAFF
j_gene: TRBJ2-5; v_gene: TRBV9; CDR3aa: CASSVDRGSAHETQYF
j_gene: TRBJ2-7; v_gene: TRBV12-3/TRBV12-4; CDR3aa: CASSFRAGYEQYF
j_gene: TRBJ2-5; v_gene: TRBV12-3/TRBV12-4; CDR3aa: CASSRGAKETQYF
j_gene: TRBJ2-3; v_gene: TRBV12-3/TRBV12-4; CDR3aa: CASTHPSTDTQYF
j_gene: TRBJ2-5; v_gene: TRBV5-1; CDR3aa: CASSLGRKAGTQETQYF
j_gene: TRBJ2-1; v_gene: TRBV3-1; CDR3aa: CASSLQREATYNEQFF
j_gene: TRBJ1-2; v_gene: TRBV6-1; CDR3aa: CASSSQGDLYGYTF
j_gene: TRBJ1-2; v_gene: TRBV6-1; CDR3aa: CASSEAEGTGYTF
j_gene: TRBJ2-4; v_gene: TRBV11-2; CDR3aa: CASSLGGGRGENIQYF
j_gene: TRBJ2-1; v_gene: TRBV11-3; CDR3aa: CASSQRASLTNNEQFF
j_gene: TRBJ2-5; v_gene: TRBV11-2; CDR3aa: CASSTSPEETQYF
j_gene: TRBJ2-1; v_gene: TRBV20-1; CDR3aa: CSPEGLAGGGEQFF
j_gene: TRBJ2-2; v_gene: TRBV25-1; CDR3aa: CASSESGTGNTGELFF
j_gene: TRBJ2-7; v_gene: TRBV24-1; CDR3aa: CATSGNSYEQYF
j_gene: TRBJ2-1; v_gene: TRBV29-1; CDR3aa: CSVVASYEQFF
j_gene: TRBJ2-7; v_gene: TRBV3-1; CDR3aa: CASSHVPPGQGPYEQYF
j_gene: TRBJ2-7; v_gene: TRBV29-1; CDR3aa: CSVEFLAGGSEQYF
j_gene: TRBJ2-1; v_gene: TRBV2; CDR3aa: CASTLDIYNEQFF
j_gene: TRBJ2-6; v_gene: TRBV15; CDR3aa: CATSRDWVPGANVLTF
j_gene: TRBJ2-5; v_gene: TRBV5-5; CDR3aa: CASSPSGVRETQYF
j_gene: TRBJ2-3; v_gene: TRBV12-3/TRBV12-4; CDR3aa: CASRWTTDTQYF
j_gene: TRBJ2-3; v_gene: TRBV20-1; CDR3aa: CSARDRAGDHTWLDTQYF
j_gene: TRBJ2-5; v_gene: TRBV15; CDR3aa: CATSRALVGSETQYF
j_gene: TRBJ2-7; v_gene: TRBV9; CDR3aa: CASSAGQGVSYEQYF
j_gene: TRBJ2-7; v_gene: TRBV28; CDR3aa: CASSLPTSYEQYF
j_gene: TRBJ2-1; v_gene: TRBV20-1; CDR3aa: CSAIAGLYNEQFF
j_gene: TRBJ1-2; v_gene: TRBV28; CDR3aa: CASSPPTLPRPYGYTF
j_gene: TRBJ2-3; v_gene: TRBV10-3; CDR3aa: CAIGNGMTDTQYF
j_gene: TRBJ2-2; v_gene: TRBV20-1; CDR3aa: CSALLVGTGELFF
j_gene: TRBJ2-1; v_gene: TRBV7-6; CDR3aa: CASSLADRGPYNEQFF
j_gene: TRBJ2-7; v_gene: TRBV12-3/TRBV12-4; CDR3aa: CASSLGHTPSYEQYF
j_gene: TRBJ1-4; v_gene: TRBV28; CDR3aa: CASSLQAGREKLFF
j_gene: TRBJ2-1; v_gene: TRBV28; CDR3aa: CASSWMQGVYNEQFF
j_gene: TRBJ2-5; v_gene: TRBV6-2/TRBV6-3; CDR3aa: CASSSPPGEETKYF
j_gene: TRBJ2-7; v_gene: TRBV28; CDR3aa: CASSSHHMKREGYEQYF